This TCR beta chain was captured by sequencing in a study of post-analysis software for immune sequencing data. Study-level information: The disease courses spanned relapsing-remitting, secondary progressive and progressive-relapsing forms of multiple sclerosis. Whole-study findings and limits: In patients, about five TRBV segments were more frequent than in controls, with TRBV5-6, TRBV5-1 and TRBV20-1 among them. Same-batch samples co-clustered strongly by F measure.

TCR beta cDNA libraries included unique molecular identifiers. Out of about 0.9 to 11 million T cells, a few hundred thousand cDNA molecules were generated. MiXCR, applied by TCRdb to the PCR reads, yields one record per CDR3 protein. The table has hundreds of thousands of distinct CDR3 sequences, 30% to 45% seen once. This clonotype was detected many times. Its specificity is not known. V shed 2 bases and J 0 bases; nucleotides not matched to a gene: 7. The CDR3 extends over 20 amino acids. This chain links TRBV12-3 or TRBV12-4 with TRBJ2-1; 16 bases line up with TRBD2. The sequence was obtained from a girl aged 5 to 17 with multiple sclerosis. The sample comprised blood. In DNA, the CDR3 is TGTGCCAGCAGTTTAAAAGGGGGACTAGCGGGGGGGAGCTCCTACAATGAGCAGTTCTTC. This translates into CASSLKGGLAGGSSYNEQFF.